This T cell receptor (beta chain) is from a study of blood T cell repertoires in COVID-19. Study summary: Spain, Italy and the United States supplied samples that represented acute and convalescent COVID-19. PBMCs, B-cell-depleted T cells, or T cells provided the cDNA or gDNA that made up the material.

The method was immunoSEQ multiplex PCR; TCRdb's version includes in-frame clones alone and lacks a portion of them. The sample lists 270,000 or so clones, over 75% occurring once. The sequence was collected from a human donor in a cohort sampled during active COVID-19. Source material: peripheral blood.

CDR3 loop: CASSLDGGLVDTQYF. DNA for the CDR3: TGCGCCAGCAGCTTGGATGGCGGTTTGGTAGATACGCAGTATTTT. V is TRBV5-1 and J is TRBJ2-3, with no clear D. Trimming pared 0 bases from V and 5 bases from J, leaving 13 bases between. The CDR3 is 15 amino acids. CDR1 is SGHRS, CDR2 YFSETQ, per germline.